What follows are 9 T cell receptor beta chains derived from one specimen sequenced in a study of shared clonotypes between healthy human individuals. Produced via immunoSEQ multiplex PCR; TCRdb's table is partial and in-frame only. The table records 950,000 to 1,100,000 clones, approximately 76% of them present only once. Sequencing input: memory CD4+ T cells sorted from blood. Subset indicated: CD45RA-negative fraction. These receptors all stem from a young man in good health.

V usage is TRBV19 and J usage is TRBJ1-4, with a tentative D call TRBD1 (5 bases). Germline V gene lookup returns CDR1 LNHDA and CDR2 SQIVND (reference sequence). Deletions cut 9 bases from V and 3 bases from J, with 17 bases between. The CDR3 consists of 15 residues. CDR3 DNA sequence: TGTGCCAGCAGCTTAGTGCCAGGGTCTAATGAAAAACTGTTTTTT. As protein: CASSLVPGSNEKLFF.

The rearrangement uses TRBV28 and TRBJ2-7; D may be TRBD2 (6 bases). The germline CDR1 and CDR2 sequences are MDHEN and SYDVKM. The germline V and J ends were trimmed by 6 bases and 1 base, with 13 bases remaining between them. The CDR3 runs 14 residues. In nucleotides, the CDR3 is TGTGCCAGCAGCACATCCGGGAGTTCCTACGAGCAGTACTTC. Translated: CASSTSGSSYEQYF. Together with reference TRBV28 and TRBJ2-7, the CDR3 gives the full variable domain: DVKVTQSSRYLVKRTGEKVFLECVQDMDHENMFWYRQDPGLGLRLIYFSYDVKMKEKGDIPEGYSVSREKKERFSLILESASTNQTSMYLCASSTSGSSYEQYFGPGTRLTVT.

This chain uses TRBV11-2 with TRBJ1-1; D remains unclear. V lost 1 base and J lost 0, with 9 bases in between. Germline loops: CDR1 SGHAT, CDR2 FQNNGV. The CDR3 consists of 15 residues. In nucleotides, the CDR3 is TGTGCCAGCAGCTTAGTGTCGGGGATGAACACTGAAGCTTTCTTT. Translation: CASSLVSGMNTEAFF.

This clone was seen many times. V gene TRBV7-6 combines with J gene TRBJ1-5; D possibly corresponds to TRBD1 (5 bases). Germline assignment: CDR1 SGHVS and CDR2 FNYEAQ. The CDR3 is made up of 15 amino acids. V was cut by 5 bases and J by 7 bases, with 18 bases left in between. The CDR3, as DNA: TGTGCCAGCAGCCCCCAGCCGGGGGGAAAGCAGCCCCAGCATTTT. It is translated as CASSPQPGGKQPQHF.

The gene calls are TRBV7-9 and TRBJ1-5; 7 bases are a match to TRBD1. After removal of 5 bases from V and 5 bases from J, the junction contained 9 bases not matched to a gene. The CDR3 totals 15 residues. CDR1 and CDR2 from the germline V gene are SEHNR and FQNEAQ (reference sequence). CDR3 sequence reads: CASSEYRGFDQPQHF. CDR3 nucleotide sequence: TGTGCCAGCAGCGAATACAGGGGTTTTGATCAGCCCCAGCATTTT.

This chain connects TRBV18 to TRBJ1-3, with TRBD1 matching 7 bases. J gave up 0 bases and V 2 bases, and 4 bases lay outside the gene matches. The CDR3 has 16 residues. Germline V lookup: CDR1 KGHSH, CDR2 LQKENI. The chain's CDR3 is CASSPGDSSSGNTIYF. CDR3 coding DNA: TGTGCCAGCTCACCAGGGGACAGCAGCTCTGGAAACACCATATATTTT. Supplemented by reference TRBV18 and TRBJ1-3, the full variable domain reads NAGVMQNPRHLVRRRGQEARLRCSPMKGHSHVYWYRQLPEEGLKFMVYLQKENIIDESGMPKERFSAEFPKEGPSILRIQQVVRGDSAAYFCASSPGDSSSGNTIYFGEGSWLTVV.

V gene TRBV9 combines with J gene TRBJ1-2; D gene uncertain. CDR3 size: 17 residues. CDR1 and CDR2 (germline): SGDLS, YYNGEE. Trimming removed 0 bases from V and 4 bases from J, with 19 bases in between. The CDR3 DNA follows: TGTGCCAGCAGCGTAGATAATTCGGCAACCCGGGCCTATGGCTACACCTTC. Translated: CASSVDNSATRAYGYTF.

The gene calls are TRBV7-8 and TRBJ1-1, with D hard to call. V lost 5 bases and J 0 bases, leaving 7 bases between the germline ends. This CDR3 spans 13 amino acids. Germline V CDR1 and CDR2: SGHVS, FQNEAQ. CDR3 residues: CASSVRVNTEAFF. The CDR3 nucleotides are TGTGCCAGCAGCGTTAGGGTGAACACTGAAGCTTTCTTT.

This rearrangement joins TRBV14 to TRBJ1-6; possible D gene TRBD1, 5 bases. The CDR3 totals 16 residues. V was trimmed by 4 bases and J by 10 bases, leaving 20 bases between them. CDR1 is SGHDN, CDR2 FVKESK, per germline. The CDR3 spells CASSLDRLVLGSPLHF. The CDR3 DNA reads TGTGCCAGCAGCCTTGACAGATTGGTTTTGGGATCACCCCTCCACTTT.